This T cell receptor (beta chain) stems from a study of T cell repertoires in cytomegalovirus infection. Study-level information: CMV infection together with matching HLA type was indicated by public TCR beta signatures.

In TCRdb, the reads were re-called with MiXCR into one record per CDR3 protein. The table has about 150,000 distinct CDR3 sequences, about a quarter seen once; the top ten hold 11%. The V and J ends lost 1 base and 5 bases respectively, with 14 bases between them. The V gene's germline CDR1 is SGHVS and CDR2 FQNEAQ. This CDR3 spans 16 amino acids. Study-level points and caveats: Dominating the ex vivo response were HLA-C-restricted CMV-specific TCR beta clonotypes. CMV carriers having the relevant HLA were flagged by cumulative public TCR beta family frequency.

This clonotype was detected ten times or more. The antigen is unknown. This clonotype originated in a human donor in good health (CMV status not recorded). Some clones in this sample may be carry-over from other donors' samples. This sequence joins TRBV7-8 and TRBJ1-4; possible D gene TRBD1, 5 bases. Sequencing used PBMCs. The DNA for the CDR3 is TGTGCCAGCAGCTTAGGGTTCGCAGGGAAGAATGAAAAACTGTTTTTT. This gives the protein CASSLGFAGKNEKLFF.